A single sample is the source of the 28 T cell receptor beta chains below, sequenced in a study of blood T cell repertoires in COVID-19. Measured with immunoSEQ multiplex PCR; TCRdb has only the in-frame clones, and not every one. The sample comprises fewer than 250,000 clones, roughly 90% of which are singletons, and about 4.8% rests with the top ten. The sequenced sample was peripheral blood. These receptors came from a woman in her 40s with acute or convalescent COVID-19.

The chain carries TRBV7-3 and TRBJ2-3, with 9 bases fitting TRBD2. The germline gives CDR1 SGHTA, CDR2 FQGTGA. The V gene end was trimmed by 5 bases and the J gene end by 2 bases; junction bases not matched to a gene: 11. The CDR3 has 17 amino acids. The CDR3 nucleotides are TGTGCCAGCAGCCAAGGCCCGCGGGGGGGCATCACAGATACGCAGTATTTT. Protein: CASSQGPRGGITDTQYF.

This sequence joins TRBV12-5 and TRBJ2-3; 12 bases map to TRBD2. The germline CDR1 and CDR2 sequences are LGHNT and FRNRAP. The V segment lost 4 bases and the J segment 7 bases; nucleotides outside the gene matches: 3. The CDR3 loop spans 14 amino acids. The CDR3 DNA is TGTGCTAGTGGTTCTAGCGGGGGGGCCAATACGCAGTATTTT. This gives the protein CASGSSGGANTQYF.

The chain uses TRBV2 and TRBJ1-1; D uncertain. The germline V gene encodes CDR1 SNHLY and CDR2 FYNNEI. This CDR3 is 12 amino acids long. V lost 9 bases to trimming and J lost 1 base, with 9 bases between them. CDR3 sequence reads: CARREGNTEAFF. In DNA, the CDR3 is TGTGCCAGGCGGGAGGGGAACACTGAAGCTTTCTTT.

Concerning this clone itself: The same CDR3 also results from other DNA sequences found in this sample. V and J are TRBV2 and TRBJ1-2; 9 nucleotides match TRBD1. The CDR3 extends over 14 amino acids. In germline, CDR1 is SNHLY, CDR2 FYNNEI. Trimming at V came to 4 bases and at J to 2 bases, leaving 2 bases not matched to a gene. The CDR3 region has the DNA TGTGCCAGCAGTGCGGGACAGGGAAACTATGGCTACACCTTC. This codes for CASSAGQGNYGYTF.

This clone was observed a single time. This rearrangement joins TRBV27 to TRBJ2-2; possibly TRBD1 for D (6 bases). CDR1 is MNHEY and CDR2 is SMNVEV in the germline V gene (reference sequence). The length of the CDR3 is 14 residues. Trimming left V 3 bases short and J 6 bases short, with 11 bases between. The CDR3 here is CASSLTGVPGELFF. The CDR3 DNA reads TGTGCCAGCAGTTTGACAGGAGTACCCGGGGAGCTGTTTTTT.

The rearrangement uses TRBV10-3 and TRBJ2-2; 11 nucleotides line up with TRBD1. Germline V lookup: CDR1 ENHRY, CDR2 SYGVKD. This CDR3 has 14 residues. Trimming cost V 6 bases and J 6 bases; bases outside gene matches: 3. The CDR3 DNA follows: TGTGCCATCAGCCCGGGACAGGGGGCCGGGGAGCTGTTTTTT. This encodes CAISPGQGAGELFF.

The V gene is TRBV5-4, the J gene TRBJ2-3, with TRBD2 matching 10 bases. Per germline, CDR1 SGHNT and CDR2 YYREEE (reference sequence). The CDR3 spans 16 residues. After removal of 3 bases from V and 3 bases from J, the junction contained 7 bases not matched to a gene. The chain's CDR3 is CASSSAGGLLTDTQYF. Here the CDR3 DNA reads TGTGCCAGCAGCTCAGCGGGGGGGCTGTTGACAGATACGCAGTATTTT.

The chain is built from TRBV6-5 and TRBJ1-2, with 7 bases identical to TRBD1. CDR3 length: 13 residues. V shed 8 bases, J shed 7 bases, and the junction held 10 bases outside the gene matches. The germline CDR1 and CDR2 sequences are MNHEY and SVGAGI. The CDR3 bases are TGTGCCAGCGGACCACCAGACAGGGCTGGCTACACCTTC. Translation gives CASGPPDRAGYTF.

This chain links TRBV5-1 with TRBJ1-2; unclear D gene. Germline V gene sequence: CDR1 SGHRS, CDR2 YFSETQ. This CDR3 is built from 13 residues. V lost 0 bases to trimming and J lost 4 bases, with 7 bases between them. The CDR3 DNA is TGCGCCAGCAGCTTGGTCCGGGGCTATGGCTACACCTTC. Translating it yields CASSLVRGYGYTF.

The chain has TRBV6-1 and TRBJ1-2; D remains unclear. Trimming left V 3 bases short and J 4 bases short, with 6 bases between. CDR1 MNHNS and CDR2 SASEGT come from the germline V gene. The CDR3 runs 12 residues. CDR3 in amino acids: CASSDSIYGYTF. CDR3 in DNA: TGTGCCAGCAGTGATAGTATCTATGGCTACACCTTC.

The CDR3 here is CASTPSGLAGSDTGELFF. CDR3 nucleotide sequence: TGTGCCAGCACTCCATCGGGACTAGCGGGGAGCGACACCGGGGAGCTGTTTTTT. This chain links TRBV7-8 with TRBJ2-2; 13 bases align to TRBD2. The CDR3 length is 18 residues. The trim removed 7 bases at V and 3 bases at J, leaving 11 bases unmatched. Germline assignment: CDR1 SGHVS and CDR2 FQNEAQ.

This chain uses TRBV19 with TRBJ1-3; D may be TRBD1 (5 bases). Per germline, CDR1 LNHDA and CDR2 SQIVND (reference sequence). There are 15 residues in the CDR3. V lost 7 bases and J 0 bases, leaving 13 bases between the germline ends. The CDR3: CASIGAPPSGNTIYF. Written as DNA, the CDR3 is TGTGCCAGTATTGGGGCCCCACCCTCTGGAAACACCATATATTTT.

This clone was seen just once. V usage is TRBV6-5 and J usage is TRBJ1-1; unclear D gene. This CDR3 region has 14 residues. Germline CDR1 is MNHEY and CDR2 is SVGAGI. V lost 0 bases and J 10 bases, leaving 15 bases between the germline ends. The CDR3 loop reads CASSYSAGRLAAFF. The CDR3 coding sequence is TGTGCCAGCAGTTACTCGGCGGGGAGGCTCGCAGCTTTCTTT.

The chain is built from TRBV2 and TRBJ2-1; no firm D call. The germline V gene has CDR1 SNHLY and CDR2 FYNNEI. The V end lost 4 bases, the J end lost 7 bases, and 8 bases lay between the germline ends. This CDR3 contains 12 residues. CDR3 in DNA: TGTGCCAGCAGTGGGCTTTTTAATGAGCAGTTCTTC. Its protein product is CASSGLFNEQFF.

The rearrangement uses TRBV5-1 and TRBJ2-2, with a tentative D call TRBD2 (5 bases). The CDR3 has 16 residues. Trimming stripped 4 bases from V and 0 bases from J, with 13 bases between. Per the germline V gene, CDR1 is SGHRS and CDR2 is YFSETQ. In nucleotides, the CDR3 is TGCGCCAGCAGCGGAGGATTAGTCGCGAACACCGGGGAGCTGTTTTTT. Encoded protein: CASSGGLVANTGELFF. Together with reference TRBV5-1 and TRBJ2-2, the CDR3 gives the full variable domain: KAGVTQTPRYLIKTRGQQVTLSCSPISGHRSVSWYQQTPGQGLQFLFEYFSETQRNKGNFPGRFSGRQFSNSRSEMNVSTLELGDSALYLCASSGGLVANTGELFFGEGSRLTVL.

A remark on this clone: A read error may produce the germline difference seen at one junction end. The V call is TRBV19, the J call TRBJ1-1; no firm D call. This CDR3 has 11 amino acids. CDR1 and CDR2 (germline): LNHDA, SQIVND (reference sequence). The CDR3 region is CGELMCSEAFF. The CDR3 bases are TGCGGGGAGCTTATGTGCTCTGAAGCTTTCTTT.

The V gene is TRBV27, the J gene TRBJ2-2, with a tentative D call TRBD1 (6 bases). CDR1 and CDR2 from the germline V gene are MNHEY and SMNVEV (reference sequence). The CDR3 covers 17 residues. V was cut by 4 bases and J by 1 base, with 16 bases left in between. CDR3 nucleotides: TGTGCCAGCAGTTACCGCGCCGGGACAAGGAACACCGGGGAGCTGTTTTTT. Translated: CASSYRAGTRNTGELFF.

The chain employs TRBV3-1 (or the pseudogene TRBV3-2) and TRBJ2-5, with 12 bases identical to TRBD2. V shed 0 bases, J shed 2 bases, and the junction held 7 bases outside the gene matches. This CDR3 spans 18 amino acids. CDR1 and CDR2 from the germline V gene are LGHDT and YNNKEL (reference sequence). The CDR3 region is CASSQEALAGGPQETQYF. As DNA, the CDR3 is TGTGCCAGCAGCCAAGAGGCGCTAGCGGGGGGGCCTCAAGAGACCCAGTACTTC.

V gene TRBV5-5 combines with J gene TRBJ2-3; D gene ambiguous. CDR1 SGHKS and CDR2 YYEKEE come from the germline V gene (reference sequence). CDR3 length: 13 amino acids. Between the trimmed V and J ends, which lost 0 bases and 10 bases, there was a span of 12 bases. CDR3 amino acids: CASSLELDSSQYF. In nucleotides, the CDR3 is TGTGCCAGCAGCTTGGAGCTTGACTCCTCGCAGTATTTT.

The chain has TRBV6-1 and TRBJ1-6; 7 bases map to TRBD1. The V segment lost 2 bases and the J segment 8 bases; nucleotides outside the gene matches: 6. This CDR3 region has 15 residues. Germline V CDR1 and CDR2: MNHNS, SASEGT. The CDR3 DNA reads TGTGCCAGCAGTGAAATGACAGGGTCACATTCACCCCTCCACTTT. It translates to CASSEMTGSHSPLHF.

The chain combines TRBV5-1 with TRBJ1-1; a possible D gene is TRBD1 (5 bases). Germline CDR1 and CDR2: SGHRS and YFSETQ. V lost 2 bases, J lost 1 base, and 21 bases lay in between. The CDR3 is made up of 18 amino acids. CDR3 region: CASSLRPQARGGNTEAFF. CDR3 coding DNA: TGCGCCAGCAGCTTACGTCCCCAAGCAAGGGGCGGGAACACTGAAGCTTTCTTT.

CDR3 protein: CASRPLNTDTQYF. CDR3 DNA sequence: TGTGCCAGCAGACCACTAAACACAGATACGCAGTATTTT. The chain joins TRBV6-5 to TRBJ2-3; no clear D gene. V shed 6 bases and J shed 2 bases, with 9 bases lying between them. CDR3 length equals 13 residues. The V gene's germline CDR1 is MNHEY and CDR2 SVGAGI.

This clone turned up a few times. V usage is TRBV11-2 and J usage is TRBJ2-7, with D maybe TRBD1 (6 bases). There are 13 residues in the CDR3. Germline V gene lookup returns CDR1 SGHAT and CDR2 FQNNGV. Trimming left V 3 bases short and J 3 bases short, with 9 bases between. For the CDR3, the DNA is TGTGCCAGCAGCTTCGGACAGATCTACGAGCAGTACGTC. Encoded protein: CASSFGQIYEQYV.

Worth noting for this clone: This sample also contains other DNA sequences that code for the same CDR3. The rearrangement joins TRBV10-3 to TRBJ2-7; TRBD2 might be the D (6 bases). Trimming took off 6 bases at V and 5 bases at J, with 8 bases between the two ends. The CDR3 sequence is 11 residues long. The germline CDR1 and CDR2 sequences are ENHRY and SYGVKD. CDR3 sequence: CAISGGDEQYV. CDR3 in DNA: TGTGCCATCAGCGGCGGGGACGAGCAGTACGTC.

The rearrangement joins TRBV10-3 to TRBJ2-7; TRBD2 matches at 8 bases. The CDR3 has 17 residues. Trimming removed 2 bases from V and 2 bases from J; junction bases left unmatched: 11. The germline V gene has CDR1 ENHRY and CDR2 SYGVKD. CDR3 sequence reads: CAISETPGAGGTYEQYV. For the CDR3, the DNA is TGTGCCATCAGTGAGACCCCCGGGGCGGGGGGCACCTACGAGCAGTACGTC.

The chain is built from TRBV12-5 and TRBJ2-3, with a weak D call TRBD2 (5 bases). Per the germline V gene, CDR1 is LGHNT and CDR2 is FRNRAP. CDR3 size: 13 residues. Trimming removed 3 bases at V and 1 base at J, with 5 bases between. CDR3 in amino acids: CASGFGGTDTQYF. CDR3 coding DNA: TGTGCTAGTGGTTTCGGGGGCACAGATACGCAGTATTTT. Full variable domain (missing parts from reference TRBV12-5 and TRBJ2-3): DARVTQTPRHKVTEMGQEVTMRCQPILGHNTVFWYRQTMMQGLELLAYFRNRAPLDDSGMPKDRFSAEMPDATLATLKIQPSEPRDSAVYFCASGFGGTDTQYFGPGTRLTVL.

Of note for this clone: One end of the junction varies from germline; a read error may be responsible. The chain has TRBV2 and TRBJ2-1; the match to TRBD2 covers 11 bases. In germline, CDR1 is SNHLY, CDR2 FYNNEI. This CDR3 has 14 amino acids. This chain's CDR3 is CSSSLAGGFNEQFF. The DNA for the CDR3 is TGTTCCAGCTCTCTAGCGGGGGGTTTCAATGAGCAGTTCTTC.

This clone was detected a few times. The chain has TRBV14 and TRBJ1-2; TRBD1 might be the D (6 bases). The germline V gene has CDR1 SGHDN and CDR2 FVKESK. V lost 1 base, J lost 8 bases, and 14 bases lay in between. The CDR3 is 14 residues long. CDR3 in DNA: TGTGCCAGCAGCCAAGTCCAGGGGATAGGCGGCTACACCTTC. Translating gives CASSQVQGIGGYTF.